The 10 T cell receptor beta chains in this list originate from one sample, sequenced in a study of molecular identifiers for immune sequencing clone quantification. TCRdb reprocessed the PCR reads with MiXCR, giving one entry per CDR3 protein. The data show 85,000 to 100,000 distinct CDR3 sequences, roughly 23% seen once. The specimen was naive CD8+ T cells from blood, with Jurkat cell RNA spiked in. The sample's subset: FACS-sorted CD8+CD4-CCR7+CD45RA+ naive T cells. These receptor sequences come from a human donor in good health. Some libraries in this study had Jurkat cell RNA spiked in.

In this sample, this clonotype turned up once. This clone may be a read error of a much larger clone one base away. The V call is TRBV6-2 or TRBV6-3, the J call TRBJ2-7; tentative D call: TRBD1 (6 bases). The CDR3 has 13 amino acids. Germline V gene lookup returns CDR1 MNHEY and CDR2 SVGEGT. The CDR3 DNA follows: TGTGCCGGCAGAAGCGGACAGCTGGACGAGCAGTACTTC. It specifies CAGRSGQLDEQYF.

This clonotype was picked up many times. The V gene is TRBV4-3, the J gene TRBJ2-7; possibly TRBD2 for D (6 bases). The CDR3 has 14 amino acids. V lost 0 bases to trimming and J lost 2 bases, with 8 bases between them. Germline CDR1 LGHNA, CDR2 YSLEER. The CDR3 is CASSQDSGPYEQYF. The CDR3 DNA is TGCGCCAGCAGCCAAGATAGCGGCCCCTACGAGCAGTACTTC.

In its sample, this clonotype was seen many times. J is TRBJ2-7 and V is TRBV20-1; the match to TRBD1 covers 7 bases. Trimming took 5 bases from V and 4 from J; bases not matched to a gene: 11. The CDR3 has 14 residues. Germline CDR1 DFQATT, CDR2 SNEGSKA (reference sequence). The CDR3 here is CSASPTTGRYEQYF. Here the CDR3 DNA reads TGCAGTGCTTCCCCCACGACAGGGCGGTACGAGCAGTACTTC.

There are many counts of this clonotype. This chain uses TRBV2 with TRBJ2-5; D gene uncertain. Trimming left V 1 base short and J 4 bases short, with 13 bases between. From germline, CDR1 is SNHLY and CDR2 FYNNEI. The CDR3 loop spans 15 amino acids. In DNA form, the CDR3 reads TGTGCCAGCAGTGAAGGGGTCTTAGAGTCAGAGACCCAGTACTTC. Translated: CASSEGVLESETQYF.

This clonotype was seen repeatedly, ten times or more. The chain carries TRBV30 and TRBJ2-3, with D unresolved. This CDR3 is 12 amino acids long. Trimming cost V 2 bases and J 5 bases, with 8 bases left between them. CDR1 and CDR2 from the germline V gene are GTSNPN and SVGIG (reference sequence). CDR3 loop: CAWSTPGDTQYF. The CDR3 DNA sequence: TGTGCCTGGAGTACCCCTGGAGATACGCAGTATTTT.

The chain joins TRBV7-9 to TRBJ1-4; D remains unclear. Trimming left V 1 base short and J 7 bases short, with 10 bases between. CDR1 and CDR2 (germline): SEHNR, FQNEAQ (reference sequence). The CDR3 loop spans 14 amino acids. CDR3 residues: CASSLDSSGEKLFF. CDR3 sequence (DNA): TGTGCCAGCAGCTTAGATTCCAGTGGTGAAAAACTGTTTTTT.

V and J are TRBV21-1 and TRBJ2-1; the table assigns TRBD1, which was not confirmed against the DNA. TRBV21-1 counts as a pseudogene. This CDR3 region has 15 residues. DNA for the CDR3: TGTGCCAGCACCCCCTGGCGGGCCGGGATCGGTGAGCGGTTCTTC. Amino acids: CASTPWRAGIGERFF.

The chain links TRBV7-9 to TRBJ2-2; 12 nucleotides agree with TRBD2. Trimming cost V 10 bases and J 4 bases; bases outside gene matches: 7. In germline, CDR1 is SEHNR, CDR2 FQNEAQ (reference sequence). There are 15 residues in the CDR3. The CDR3 spells CATTRTSGATGELFF. CDR3 DNA sequence: TGTGCCACCACCCGGACTAGCGGGGCCACCGGGGAGCTGTTTTTT.

This clonotype was observed many times. The CDR3 DNA reads TGTGCCAGCAGCAACTACAGGGTACACGAGCAGTACTTC. It translates to CASSNYRVHEQYF. V gene TRBV7-9 combines with J gene TRBJ2-7; maybe TRBD1 (6 bases). Germline V CDR1 and CDR2: SEHNR, FQNEAQ (reference sequence). V was shortened by 5 bases and J by 5 bases, with 13 bases between the two germline ends. The CDR3 sequence is 13 residues long. Variable domain in full (rest from reference TRBV7-9 and TRBJ2-7): DTGVSQNPRHKITKRGQNVTFRCDPISEHNRLYWYRQTLGQGPEFLTYFQNEAQLEKSRLLSDRFSAERPKGSFSTLEIQRTEQGDSAMYLCASSNYRVHEQYFGPGTRLTVT.

This clonotype was counted once. A junction end diverges from the germline sequence, so it may reflect a read error. The V call is TRBV28, the J call TRBJ2-7; D perhaps matches TRBD2 (5 bases). There are 15 residues in the CDR3. CDR1 MDHEN and CDR2 SYDVKM come from the germline V gene. CDR3: CASGLFAEVANEQYF. For the CDR3, the DNA is TGTGCCAGCGGTTTATTCGCGGAGGTAGCCAACGAGCAGTACTTC.